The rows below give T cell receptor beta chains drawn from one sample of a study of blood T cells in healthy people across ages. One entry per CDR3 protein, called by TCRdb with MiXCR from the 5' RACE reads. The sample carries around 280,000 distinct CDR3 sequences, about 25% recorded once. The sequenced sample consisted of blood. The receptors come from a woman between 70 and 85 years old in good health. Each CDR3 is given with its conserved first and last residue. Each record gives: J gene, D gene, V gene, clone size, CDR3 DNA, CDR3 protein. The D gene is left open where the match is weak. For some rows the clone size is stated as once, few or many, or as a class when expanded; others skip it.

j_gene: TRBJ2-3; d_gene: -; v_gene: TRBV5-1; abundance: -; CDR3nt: TGCGCCAGCAGCTTGGGACTAGTGGAGAGCACAGATACGCAGTATTTT; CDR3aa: CASSLGLVESTDTQYF
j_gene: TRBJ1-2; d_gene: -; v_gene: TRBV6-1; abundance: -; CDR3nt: TGTGCCAGCAGTGCCAACAGGGATCGTGGCTACACCTTC; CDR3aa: CASSANRDRGYTF
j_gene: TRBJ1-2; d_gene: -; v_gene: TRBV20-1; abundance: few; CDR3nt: TGCAGTGCTAGACCCGGTCTGGACTATGGCCACACCTTC; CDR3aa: CSARPGLDYGHTF
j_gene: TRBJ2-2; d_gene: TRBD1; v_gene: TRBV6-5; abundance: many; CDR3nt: TGTGCCAGCAGCCGGACAGGGGGCGGCACCGGGGAGCTGTTTTTT; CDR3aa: CASSRTGGGTGELFF
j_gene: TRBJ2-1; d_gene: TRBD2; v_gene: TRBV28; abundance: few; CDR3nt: TGTGCCAGCAGTCTACGCCGGGCTAGCGGGAGGTATGCAGAGCAGTTCTTC; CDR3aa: CASSLRRASGRYAEQFF
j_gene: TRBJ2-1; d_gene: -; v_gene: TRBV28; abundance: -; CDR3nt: TGTGCCAGCAGTCCTAACGGGCTAGGGGGGAGCTCCTACAATGAGCAGTTCTTC; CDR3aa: CASSPNGLGGSSYNEQFF
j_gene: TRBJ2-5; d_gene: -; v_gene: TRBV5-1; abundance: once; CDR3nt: TGCGCCAGCAAAGCCACAGGGTTGGGGCAAGAGACCCAGTACTTC; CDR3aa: CASKATGLGQETQYF
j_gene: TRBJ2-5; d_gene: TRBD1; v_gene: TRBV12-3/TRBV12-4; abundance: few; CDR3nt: TGTGCCAGCAGACGCGACAGGGGGGAAGAGACCCAGTACTTC; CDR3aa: CASRRDRGEETQYF
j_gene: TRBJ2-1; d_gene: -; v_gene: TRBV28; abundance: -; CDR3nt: TGTGCCAGCACCCCCTTGGACTCCGCCAATGAGCAGTTCTTC; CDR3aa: CASTPLDSANEQFF
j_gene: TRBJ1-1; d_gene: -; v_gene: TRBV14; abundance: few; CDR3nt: TGTGCCAGCAGCCAAGGTCAGGTACCTGAAGCTTTCTTT; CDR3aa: CASSQGQVPEAFF
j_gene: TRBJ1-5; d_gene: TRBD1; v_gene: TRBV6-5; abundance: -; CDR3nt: TGTGCCAGCAGACCCACGGGACAGGGTAATCAGCCCCAGCATTTT; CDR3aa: CASRPTGQGNQPQHF
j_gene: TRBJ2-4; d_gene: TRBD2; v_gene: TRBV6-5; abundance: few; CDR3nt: TGTGCCAGCAGCAGGCTAGCGGGGAAAAACATTCAGTACTTC; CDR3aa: CASSRLAGKNIQYF
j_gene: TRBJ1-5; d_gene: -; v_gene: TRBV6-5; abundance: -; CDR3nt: TGTGCCAGCAGTTACAAAGATAGCAATCAGCCCCAGCATTTT; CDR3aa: CASSYKDSNQPQHF
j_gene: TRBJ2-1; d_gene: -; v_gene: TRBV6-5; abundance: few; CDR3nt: TGTGCCAGCAGTTCTGCGACGGCGAATCTCTACAATGAGCAGTTCTTC; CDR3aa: CASSSATANLYNEQFF
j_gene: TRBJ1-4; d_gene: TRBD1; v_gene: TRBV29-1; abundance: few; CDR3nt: TGCAGCGTTCTCTGGACAGGGGGGGATGAAAAACTGTTTTTT; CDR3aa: CSVLWTGGDEKLFF
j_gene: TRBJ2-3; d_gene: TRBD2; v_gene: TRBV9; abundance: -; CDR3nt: TGTGCCAGCAGCGTAGACGCGGGGCCAGGGACTAGCGGGAGTTCAGATACGCAGTATTTT; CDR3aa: CASSVDAGPGTSGSSDTQYF
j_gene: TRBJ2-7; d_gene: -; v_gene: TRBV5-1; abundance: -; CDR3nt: TGCGCCAGCAGAAAAGGGGGGGCGGCCTACGAGCAGTACTTC; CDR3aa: CASRKGGAAYEQYF
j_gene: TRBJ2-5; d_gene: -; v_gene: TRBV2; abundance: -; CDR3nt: TGTGCCAGCAGCGTAGGTGGACGGTCGCTCCAAGAGACCCAATACTTC; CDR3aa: CASSVGGRSLQETQYF
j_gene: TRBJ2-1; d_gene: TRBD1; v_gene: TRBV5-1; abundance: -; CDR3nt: TGCGCCAGCAGCCAACTCCGGGACAGGGTTAATGAGCAGTTCTTC; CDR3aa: CASSQLRDRVNEQFF
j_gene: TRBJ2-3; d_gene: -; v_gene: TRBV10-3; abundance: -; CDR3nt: TGTGCCATCAGTGGGACTAGCACAGATACGCAGTATTTT; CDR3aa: CAISGTSTDTQYF
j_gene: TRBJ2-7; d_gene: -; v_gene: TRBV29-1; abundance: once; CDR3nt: TGCAGCGTGGGGGGCCAGGGATCCTACGAGCAGTACTTC; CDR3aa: CSVGGQGSYEQYF
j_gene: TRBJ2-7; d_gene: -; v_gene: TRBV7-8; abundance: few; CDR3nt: TGTGCCAGCAGCTTAGAAGTATGGGGGTACGAGCAGTACTTC; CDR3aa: CASSLEVWGYEQYF
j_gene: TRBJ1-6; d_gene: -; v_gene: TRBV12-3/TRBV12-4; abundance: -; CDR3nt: TGTGCCAGCAGCCCTCCCGGACAGAATTCACCCCTCCACTTT; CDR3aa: CASSPPGQNSPLHF
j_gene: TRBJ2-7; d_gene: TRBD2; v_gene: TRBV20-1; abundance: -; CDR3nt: TGCAGTGCTAGAACTTATAGCGGGAGCTTAGACGAGCAGTACTTC; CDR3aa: CSARTYSGSLDEQYF
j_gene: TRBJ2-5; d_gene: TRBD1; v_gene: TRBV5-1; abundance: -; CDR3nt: TGCGCCAGCAGCGCCGGGACAGGGAAAGAGACCCAGTACTTC; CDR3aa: CASSAGTGKETQYF
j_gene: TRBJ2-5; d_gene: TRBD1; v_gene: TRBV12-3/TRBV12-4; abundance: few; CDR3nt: TGTGCCACAAGGACAGGGGGCGAAGAGACCCAGTACTTC; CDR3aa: CATRTGGEETQYF
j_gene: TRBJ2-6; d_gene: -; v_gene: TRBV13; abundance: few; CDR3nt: TGTGCCAGCAGCTTAGGGGACTTCGCTGGGGCCAACGTCCTGACTTTC; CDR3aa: CASSLGDFAGANVLTF
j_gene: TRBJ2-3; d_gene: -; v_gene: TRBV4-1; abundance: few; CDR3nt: TGCGCCAGCAGCCAAGATCGCTGGCAGGGATCAGATACGCAGTATTTT; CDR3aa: CASSQDRWQGSDTQYF
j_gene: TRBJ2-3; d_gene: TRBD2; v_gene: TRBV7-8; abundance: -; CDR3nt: TGTGCCAGCAGCTTTACGGTTGGCGGGGGGCCGGATACGCAGTATTTT; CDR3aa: CASSFTVGGGPDTQYF
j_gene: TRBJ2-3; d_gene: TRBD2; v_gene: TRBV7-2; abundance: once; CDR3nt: TGTGCCAGCAGCTTAGGTCTGCGGGAGAGGAAAGATACGCAGTATTTT; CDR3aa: CASSLGLRERKDTQYF
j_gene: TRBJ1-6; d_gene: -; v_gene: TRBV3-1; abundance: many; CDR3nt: TGTGCCAGCAGCCAAGACGGAAATAATTCACCCCTCCACTTT; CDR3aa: CASSQDGNNSPLHF
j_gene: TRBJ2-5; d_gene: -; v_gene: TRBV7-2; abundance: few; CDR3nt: TGTGCCAGCAGCCCCCCCGGGCCGGAGACCCAGTACTTC; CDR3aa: CASSPPGPETQYF
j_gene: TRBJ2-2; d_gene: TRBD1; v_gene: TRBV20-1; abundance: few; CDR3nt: TGCAGTGCCAGGCGAACAGGGGGCATAAACACCGGGGAGCTGTTTTTT; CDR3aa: CSARRTGGINTGELFF
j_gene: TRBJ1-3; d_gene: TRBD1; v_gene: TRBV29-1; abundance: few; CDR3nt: TGCAGCGTCCGGACAGGGGGCGTCGGCCGGTTTTCTGGAAACACCATATATTTT; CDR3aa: CSVRTGGVGRFSGNTIYF
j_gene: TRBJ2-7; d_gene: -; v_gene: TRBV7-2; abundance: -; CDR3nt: TGTGCCAGCAGCTTGGGCAGAACCTACGAGCAGTACTTC; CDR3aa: CASSLGRTYEQYF
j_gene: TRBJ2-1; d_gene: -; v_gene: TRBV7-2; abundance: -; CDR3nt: TGTGCCAGCAGCTCCGACCTCTACTCGACCCAGTTCTTC; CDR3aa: CASSSDLYSTQFF
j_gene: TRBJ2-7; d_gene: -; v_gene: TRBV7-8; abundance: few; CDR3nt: TGTGCCAGCAGCTTCGGAGTTCCCTCCTACGAGCAGTACTTC; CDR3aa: CASSFGVPSYEQYF
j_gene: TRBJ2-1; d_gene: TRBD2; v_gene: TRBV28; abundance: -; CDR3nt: TGTGCCAGCAGTTTATTCGGGACTAAGTACAATGAGCAGTTCTTC; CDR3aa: CASSLFGTKYNEQFF
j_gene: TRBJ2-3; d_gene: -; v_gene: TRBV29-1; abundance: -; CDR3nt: TGCAGCGTCCACGTAAAGGGGGAGGACCATAACTACCCCCGGGCCACAGATACGCAGTATTTT; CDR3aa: CSVHVKGEDHNYPRATDTQYF
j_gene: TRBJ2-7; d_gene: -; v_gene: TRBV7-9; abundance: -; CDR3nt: TGTGCAGTTTCCGGGAACAGTCCCTACGAGCAGTACTTC; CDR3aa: CAVSGNSPYEQYF
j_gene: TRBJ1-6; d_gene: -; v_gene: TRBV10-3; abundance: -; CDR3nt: TGTGCCATCAGTGACGAGAATTCACCCCTCCACTTT; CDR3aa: CAISDENSPLHF
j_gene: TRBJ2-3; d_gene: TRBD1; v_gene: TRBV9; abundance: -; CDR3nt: TGTGCCAGCAGCGTTGAGAACAGGGGCTCAGATACGCAGTATTTT; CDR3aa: CASSVENRGSDTQYF
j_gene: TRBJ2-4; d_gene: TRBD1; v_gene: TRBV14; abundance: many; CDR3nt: TGTGCCAGCAGCCAAGATGAGGCGACAGGGACCAAAAACATTCAGTACTTC; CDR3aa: CASSQDEATGTKNIQYF
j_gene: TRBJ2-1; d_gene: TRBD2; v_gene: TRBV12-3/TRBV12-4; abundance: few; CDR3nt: TGTGCCAGCAGTGACCTAACTAGCGGGGTATCCTACAATGAGCAGTTCTTC; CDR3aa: CASSDLTSGVSYNEQFF
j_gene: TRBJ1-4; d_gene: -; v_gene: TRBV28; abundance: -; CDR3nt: TGTGCCAGCAGTCTCCCGGGGGGGGCGGAGGAAAAACTGTTTTTT; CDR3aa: CASSLPGGAEEKLFF
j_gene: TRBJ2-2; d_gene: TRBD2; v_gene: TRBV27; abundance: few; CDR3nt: TGTGCCAGCACCCCTCTAGGACTAGCGGGAGTAGGGAACACCGGGGAGCTGTTTTTT; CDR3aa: CASTPLGLAGVGNTGELFF
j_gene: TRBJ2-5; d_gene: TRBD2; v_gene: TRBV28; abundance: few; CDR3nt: TGTGCCAGCAGTTCCCCCTCGGGGGGTTCGTGGGAGACCCAGTACTTC; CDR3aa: CASSSPSGGSWETQYF